The rows below give T cell receptor beta chains drawn from one sample of a study of cytotoxic CD8 clonotypes in ibrutinib-treated CLL. TCRdb keeps only in-frame clones here, not all; method: immunoSEQ multiplex PCR. The sample consists of about 140,000 clones, approximately 75% of them appearing once. The sequencing used PBMCs, collected after 12 months of ibrutinib treatment. The receptors shown here come from a human donor with chronic lymphocytic leukemia. Both conserved end residues are part of each CDR3. A D gene is named only where the DNA matches it firmly. Clone size is shown for a subset of rows, as once, few, many or a class of expanded clone.

cdr3_nt: TGTGCCAGCTCACCAAGACAGGGTTTTGATGGCTACACCTTC
cdr3_aa: CASSPRQGFDGYTF
v_call: TRBV18
j_call: TRBJ1-2
d_call: TRBD1
clone_size: few

cdr3_nt: TGTGCCAGCAGCAAAGAAGAGGGACAAGAGACCCAGTACTTC
cdr3_aa: CASSKEEGQETQYF
v_call: TRBV21-1
j_call: TRBJ2-5
d_call: -
clone_size: -

cdr3_nt: TGTGCCAGCAGTCTCATGGGAGTGGGGGTTAATGAAAAACTGTTTTTT
cdr3_aa: CASSLMGVGVNEKLFF
v_call: TRBV7-9
j_call: TRBJ1-4
d_call: -
clone_size: -

cdr3_nt: TGTGCCATCAGTGAAGAGTGGGGGGTCGATACGCAGTATTTT
cdr3_aa: CAISEEWGVDTQYF
v_call: TRBV10-3
j_call: TRBJ2-3
d_call: -
clone_size: -

cdr3_nt: TGTGCCAGCAGCTTCGGCGGAAGCTCCTACAATGAGCAGTTCTTC
cdr3_aa: CASSFGGSSYNEQFF
v_call: TRBV11-2
j_call: TRBJ2-1
d_call: -
clone_size: -

cdr3_nt: TGTGCCAGCAGCTTAGGACTAGCCTACGAGCAGTACTTC
cdr3_aa: CASSLGLAYEQYF
v_call: TRBV11-3
j_call: TRBJ2-7
d_call: -
clone_size: -

cdr3_nt: TGTGCCTGGTGTATACAGGGGATAGGGGAAAAACTGTTTTTT
cdr3_aa: CAWCIQGIGEKLFF
v_call: TRBV30
j_call: TRBJ1-4
d_call: TRBD1
clone_size: -

cdr3_nt: TGTGCCAGCTCACTAGGGCTGGGCCAAGATACGCAGTATTTT
cdr3_aa: CASSLGLGQDTQYF
v_call: TRBV18
j_call: TRBJ2-3
d_call: -
clone_size: once

cdr3_nt: TGTGCCAGCAGTTCACCTGGAGGGAGCCCTAGGGAGCAGTACTTC
cdr3_aa: CASSSPGGSPREQYF
v_call: TRBV6-1
j_call: TRBJ2-7
d_call: -
clone_size: -

cdr3_nt: TGTGCCAGCAGTTACCGTGGACTGACCTCTGGAAACACCATATATTTT
cdr3_aa: CASSYRGLTSGNTIYF
v_call: TRBV6-5
j_call: TRBJ1-3
d_call: -
clone_size: -

cdr3_nt: TGCAGCGTGGGGACAGGGGAAGGTGGCTACACCTTC
cdr3_aa: CSVGTGEGGYTF
v_call: TRBV29-1
j_call: TRBJ1-2
d_call: TRBD1
clone_size: -

cdr3_nt: TGTGCCAGCACCACGGGCATACCGTGGAATGAGCAGTTCTTC
cdr3_aa: CASTTGIPWNEQFF
v_call: TRBV6-5
j_call: TRBJ2-1
d_call: -
clone_size: -

cdr3_nt: TGTGCCAGCTCACGAGAGGACAAGGGAGCAGAAAAACTGTTTTTT
cdr3_aa: CASSREDKGAEKLFF
v_call: TRBV18
j_call: TRBJ1-4
d_call: -
clone_size: -

cdr3_nt: TGTGCCAGCAGCTTAGGTCCCGGGCGCGCTTTCTTT
cdr3_aa: CASSLGPGRAFF
v_call: TRBV7-9
j_call: TRBJ1-1
d_call: -
clone_size: once

cdr3_nt: TGCGCCAGCAGTCGGACTGGGGGCTCTGGAAACACCATATATTTT
cdr3_aa: CASSRTGGSGNTIYF
v_call: TRBV23-1
j_call: TRBJ1-3
d_call: -
clone_size: once

cdr3_nt: TGTGCCAGCAGTAGGGGACTAATCGGCAATGAGCAGTTCTTC
cdr3_aa: CASSRGLIGNEQFF
v_call: TRBV27
j_call: TRBJ2-1
d_call: TRBD2
clone_size: -